The clone carrying this T cell receptor (beta chain) was picked up many times. Antigen unknown. The sample comes from a study of T-cell reconstitution after alpha-beta-depleted transplantation in children. The study, taken as a whole, reports: Several hundred graft clones that had expanded were reportedly the source of alpha-beta T cells about two months after transplant. Most T-cell counts and diversity one year after the transplant came from T cells that were newly produced. Several patients had high TCRbeta diversity at day 60; it came from surviving recipient T cells and thymic progenitors.

Germline assignment: CDR1 DFQATT and CDR2 SNEGSKA (reference sequence). V was shortened by 5 bases and J by 2 bases, with 8 bases between the two germline ends. The CDR3 is 12 residues long. During its preparation, the TCRbeta library received unique molecular identifiers. TCRdb redid the calling of the PCR reads with MiXCR, one entry per CDR3 protein. This table has 200,000 or so distinct CDR3 sequences, 6.3% appearing once. The sample in question was PBMCs, obtained before TCRalphabeta/CD19-depleted stem cell transplant. The chain has TRBV20-1 and TRBJ2-3, with D possibly TRBD2 on 6 matching bases. The sequence came from a girl in the first two years of life with combined immunodeficiency, due to receive a stem cell transplant. CDR3 nucleotide sequence: TGCAGTGCTGGAGGGTCCACAGATACGCAGTATTTT. Its protein product is CSAGGSTDTQYF.